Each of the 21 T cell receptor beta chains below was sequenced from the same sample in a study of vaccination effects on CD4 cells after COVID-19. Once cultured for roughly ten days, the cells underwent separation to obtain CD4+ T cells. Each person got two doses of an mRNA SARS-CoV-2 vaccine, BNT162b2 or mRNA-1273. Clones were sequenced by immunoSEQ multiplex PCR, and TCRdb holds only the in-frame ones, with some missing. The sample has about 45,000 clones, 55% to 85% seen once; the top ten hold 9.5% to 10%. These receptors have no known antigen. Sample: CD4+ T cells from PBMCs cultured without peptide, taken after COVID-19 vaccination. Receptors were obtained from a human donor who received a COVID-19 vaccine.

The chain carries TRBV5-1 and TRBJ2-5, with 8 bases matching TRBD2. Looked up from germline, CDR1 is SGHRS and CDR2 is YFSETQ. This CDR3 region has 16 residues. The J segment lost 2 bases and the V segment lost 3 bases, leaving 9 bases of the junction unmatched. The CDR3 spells CASSSGPGLAQETQYF. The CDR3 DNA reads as TGCGCCAGCAGCTCGGGACCTGGACTAGCTCAAGAGACCCAGTACTTC. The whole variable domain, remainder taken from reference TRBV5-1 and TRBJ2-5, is KAGVTQTPRYLIKTRGQQVTLSCSPISGHRSVSWYQQTPGQGLQFLFEYFSETQRNKGNFPGRFSGRQFSNSRSEMNVSTLELGDSALYLCASSSGPGLAQETQYFGPGTRLLVL.

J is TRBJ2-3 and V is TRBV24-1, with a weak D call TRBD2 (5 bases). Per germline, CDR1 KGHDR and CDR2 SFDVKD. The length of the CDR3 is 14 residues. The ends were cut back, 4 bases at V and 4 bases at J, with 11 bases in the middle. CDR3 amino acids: CATSERASADTQYF. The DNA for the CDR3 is TGTGCCACCAGTGAGAGGGCGTCGGCAGATACGCAGTATTTT.

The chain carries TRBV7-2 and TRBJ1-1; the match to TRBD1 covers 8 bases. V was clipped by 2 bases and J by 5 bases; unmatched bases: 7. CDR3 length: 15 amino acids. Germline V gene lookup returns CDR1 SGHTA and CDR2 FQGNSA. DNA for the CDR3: TGTGCCAGCAGCTTACGACAGGGGTGGAATACTGAAGCTTTCTTT. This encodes CASSLRQGWNTEAFF.

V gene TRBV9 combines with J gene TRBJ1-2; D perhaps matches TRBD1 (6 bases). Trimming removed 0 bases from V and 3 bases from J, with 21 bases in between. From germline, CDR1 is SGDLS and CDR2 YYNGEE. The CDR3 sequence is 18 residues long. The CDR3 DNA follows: TGTGCCAGCAGCGTAGAAGGCAGAAGGGCAGGGGCCCACTATGGCTACACCTTC. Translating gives CASSVEGRRAGAHYGYTF. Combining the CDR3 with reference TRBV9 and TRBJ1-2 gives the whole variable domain DSGVTQTPKHLITATGQRVTLRCSPRSGDLSVYWYQQSLDQGLQFLIQYYNGEERAKGNILERFSAQQFPDLHSELNLSSLELGDSALYFCASSVEGRRAGAHYGYTFGSGTRLTVV.

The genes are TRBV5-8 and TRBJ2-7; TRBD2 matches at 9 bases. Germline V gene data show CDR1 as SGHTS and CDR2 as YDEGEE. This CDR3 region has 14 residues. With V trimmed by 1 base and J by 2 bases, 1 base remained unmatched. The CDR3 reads CASSLLAGTYEQYF. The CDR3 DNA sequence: TGTGCCAGCAGCTTGCTAGCGGGAACCTACGAGCAGTACTTC.

The CDR3 DNA reads TGTGCCAGCAGTATCGTGGGGGAGCAGTACTTC. It codes for CASSIVGEQYF. The J gene is TRBJ2-7, the V gene TRBV5-6; D gene ambiguous. Germline assignment: CDR1 SGHDT and CDR2 YYEEEE. The CDR3 is 11 residues long. The germline V and J ends were trimmed by 5 bases and 7 bases, with 10 bases remaining between them.

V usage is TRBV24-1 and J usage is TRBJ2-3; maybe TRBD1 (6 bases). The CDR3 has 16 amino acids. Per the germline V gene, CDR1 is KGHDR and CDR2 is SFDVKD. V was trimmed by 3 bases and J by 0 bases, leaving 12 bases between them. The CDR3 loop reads CATSDPGESSTDTQYF. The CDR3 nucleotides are TGTGCCACCAGTGATCCAGGGGAATCTAGCACAGATACGCAGTATTTT.

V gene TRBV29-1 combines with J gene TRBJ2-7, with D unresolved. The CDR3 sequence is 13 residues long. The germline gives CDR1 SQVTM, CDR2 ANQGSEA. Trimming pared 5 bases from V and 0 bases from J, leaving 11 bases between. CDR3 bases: TGCAGCGTTATCCGTGCGGACTCCTACGAGCAGTACTTC. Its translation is CSVIRADSYEQYF.

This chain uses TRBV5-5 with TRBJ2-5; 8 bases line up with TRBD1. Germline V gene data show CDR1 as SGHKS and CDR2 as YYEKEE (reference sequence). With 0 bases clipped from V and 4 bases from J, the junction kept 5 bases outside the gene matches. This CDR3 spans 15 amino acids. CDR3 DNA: TGTGCCAGCAGCTTGGAGGACAGGGCGCCAGAGACCCAGTACTTC. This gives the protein CASSLEDRAPETQYF.

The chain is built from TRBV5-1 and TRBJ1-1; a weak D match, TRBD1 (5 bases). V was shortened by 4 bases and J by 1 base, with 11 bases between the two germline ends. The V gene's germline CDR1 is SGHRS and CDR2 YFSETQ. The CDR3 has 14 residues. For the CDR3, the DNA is TGCGCCAGCAGCGGGGGACGTAAGAACACTGAAGCTTTCTTT. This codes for CASSGGRKNTEAFF. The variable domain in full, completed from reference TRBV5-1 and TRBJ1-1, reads KAGVTQTPRYLIKTRGQQVTLSCSPISGHRSVSWYQQTPGQGLQFLFEYFSETQRNKGNFPGRFSGRQFSNSRSEMNVSTLELGDSALYLCASSGGRKNTEAFFGQGTRLTVV.

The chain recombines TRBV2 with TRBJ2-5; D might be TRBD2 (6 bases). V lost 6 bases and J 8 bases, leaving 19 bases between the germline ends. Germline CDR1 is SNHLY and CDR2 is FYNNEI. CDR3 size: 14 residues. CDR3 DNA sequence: TGTGCCAGCAGCATACCGGGACGGGAGAGAACCCAGTACTTC. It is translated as CASSIPGRERTQYF.

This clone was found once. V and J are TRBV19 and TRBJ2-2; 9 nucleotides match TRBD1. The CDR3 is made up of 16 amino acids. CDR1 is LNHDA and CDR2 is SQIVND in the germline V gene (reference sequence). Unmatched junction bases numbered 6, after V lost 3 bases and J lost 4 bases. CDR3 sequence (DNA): TGTGCCAGTAGTATTGGGGACAGGGTGGCCACCGGGGAGCTGTTTTTT. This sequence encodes CASSIGDRVATGELFF.

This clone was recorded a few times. CDR3 DNA: TGTGCCAGCTCACCTATCGACAGGGGTATAGGAAGCGAGCAGTACTTC. Translating gives CASSPIDRGIGSEQYF. The rearrangement uses TRBV18 and TRBJ2-7; 8 bases are shared with TRBD1. With V trimmed by 3 bases and J by 6 bases, 13 bases remained unmatched. Germline V gene sequence: CDR1 KGHSH, CDR2 LQKENI. CDR3 length: 16 residues. The variable domain in full, with the rest retrieved from reference TRBV18 and TRBJ2-7, is NAGVMQNPRHLVRRRGQEARLRCSPMKGHSHVYWYRQLPEEGLKFMVYLQKENIIDESGMPKERFSAEFPKEGPSILRIQQVVRGDSAAYFCASSPIDRGIGSEQYFGPGTRLTVT.

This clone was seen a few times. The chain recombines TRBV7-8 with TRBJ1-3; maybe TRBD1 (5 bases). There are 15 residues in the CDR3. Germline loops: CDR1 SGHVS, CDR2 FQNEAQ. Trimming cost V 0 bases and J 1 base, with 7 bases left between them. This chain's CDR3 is CASSLARGSGNTIYF. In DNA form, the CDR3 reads TGTGCCAGCAGCTTAGCTCGGGGGTCTGGAAACACCATATATTTT.

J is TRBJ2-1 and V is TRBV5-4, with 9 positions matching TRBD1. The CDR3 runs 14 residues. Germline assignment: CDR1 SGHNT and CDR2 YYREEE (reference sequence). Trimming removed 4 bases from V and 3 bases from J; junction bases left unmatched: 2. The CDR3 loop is CASSLTGGYNEQFF. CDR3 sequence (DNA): TGTGCCAGCAGCCTGACAGGGGGCTACAATGAGCAGTTCTTC.

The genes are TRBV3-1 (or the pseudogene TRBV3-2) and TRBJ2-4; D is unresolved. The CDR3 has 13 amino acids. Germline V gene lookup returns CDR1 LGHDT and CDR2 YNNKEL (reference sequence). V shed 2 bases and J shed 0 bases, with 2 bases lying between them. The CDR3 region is CASSQLAKNIQYF. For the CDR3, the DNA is TGTGCCAGCAGCCAACTAGCCAAAAACATTCAGTACTTC.

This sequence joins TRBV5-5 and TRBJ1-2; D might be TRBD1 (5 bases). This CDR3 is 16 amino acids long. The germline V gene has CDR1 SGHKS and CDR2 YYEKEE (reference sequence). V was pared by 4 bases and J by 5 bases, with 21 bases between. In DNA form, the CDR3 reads TGTGCCAGCAGCGACCCGGGGACCGAAGATATTTATGGCTACACCTTC. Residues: CASSDPGTEDIYGYTF.

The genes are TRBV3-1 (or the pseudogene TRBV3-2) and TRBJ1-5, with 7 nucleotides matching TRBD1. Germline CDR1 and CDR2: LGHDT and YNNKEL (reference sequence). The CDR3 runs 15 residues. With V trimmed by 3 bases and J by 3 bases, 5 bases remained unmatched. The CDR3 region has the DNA TGTGCCAGCAGCCAGATGGGACAGAACAATCAGCCCCAGCATTTT. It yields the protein CASSQMGQNNQPQHF.

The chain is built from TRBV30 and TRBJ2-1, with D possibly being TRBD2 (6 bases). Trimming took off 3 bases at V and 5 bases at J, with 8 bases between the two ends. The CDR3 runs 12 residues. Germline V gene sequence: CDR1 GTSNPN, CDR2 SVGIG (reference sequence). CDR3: CAWSGSDNEQFF. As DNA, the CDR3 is TGTGCCTGGAGCGGGAGCGACAATGAGCAGTTCTTC.

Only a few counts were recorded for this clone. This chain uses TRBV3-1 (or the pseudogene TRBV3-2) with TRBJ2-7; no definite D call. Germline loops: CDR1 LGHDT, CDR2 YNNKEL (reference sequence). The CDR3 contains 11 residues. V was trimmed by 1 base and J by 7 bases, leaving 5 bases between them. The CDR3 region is CASSQVGEQYF. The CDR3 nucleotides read TGTGCCAGCAGCCAAGTCGGGGAGCAGTACTTC.

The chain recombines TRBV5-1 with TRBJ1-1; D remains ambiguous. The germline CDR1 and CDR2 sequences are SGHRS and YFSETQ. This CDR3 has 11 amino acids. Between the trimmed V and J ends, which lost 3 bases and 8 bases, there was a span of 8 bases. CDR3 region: CASSSEEEAFF. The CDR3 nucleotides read TGCGCCAGCAGCTCGGAGGAGGAAGCTTTCTTT.